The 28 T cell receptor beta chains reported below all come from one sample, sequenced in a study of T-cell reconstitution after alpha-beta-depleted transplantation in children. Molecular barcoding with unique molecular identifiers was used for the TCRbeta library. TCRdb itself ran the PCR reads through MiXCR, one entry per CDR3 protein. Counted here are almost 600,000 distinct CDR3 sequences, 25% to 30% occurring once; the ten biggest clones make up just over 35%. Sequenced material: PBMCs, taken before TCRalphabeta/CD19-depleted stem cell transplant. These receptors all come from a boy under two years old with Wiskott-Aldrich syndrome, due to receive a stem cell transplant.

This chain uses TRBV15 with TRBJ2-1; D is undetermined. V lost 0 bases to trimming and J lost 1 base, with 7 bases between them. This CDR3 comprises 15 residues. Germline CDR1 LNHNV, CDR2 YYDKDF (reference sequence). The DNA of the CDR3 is TGTGCCACCAGCAGAGATCTGGGGTCCTACAATGAGCAGTTCTTC. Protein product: CATSRDLGSYNEQFF.

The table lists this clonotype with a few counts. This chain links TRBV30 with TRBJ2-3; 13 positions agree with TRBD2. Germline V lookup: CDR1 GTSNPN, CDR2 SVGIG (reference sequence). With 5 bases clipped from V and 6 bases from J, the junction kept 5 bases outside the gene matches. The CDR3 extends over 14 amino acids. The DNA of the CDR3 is TGTGCCTGGGTAGGGACTAGCGGGATTGATACGCAGTATTTT. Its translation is CAWVGTSGIDTQYF.

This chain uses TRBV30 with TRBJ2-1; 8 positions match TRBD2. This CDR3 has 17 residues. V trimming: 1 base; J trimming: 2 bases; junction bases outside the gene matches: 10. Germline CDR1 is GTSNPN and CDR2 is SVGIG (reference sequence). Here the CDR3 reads CAWSDLLAGIAYNEQFF. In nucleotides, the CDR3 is TGTGCCTGGAGTGATCTCCTAGCGGGTATAGCCTACAATGAGCAGTTCTTC.

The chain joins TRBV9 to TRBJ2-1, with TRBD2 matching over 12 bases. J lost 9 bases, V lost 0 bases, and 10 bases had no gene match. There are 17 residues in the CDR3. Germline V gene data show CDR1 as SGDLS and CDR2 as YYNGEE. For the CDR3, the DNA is TGTGCCAGCAGCGTAGATGGACTAGCGGGAATCAAGGGTGAGCAGTTCTTC. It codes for CASSVDGLAGIKGEQFF. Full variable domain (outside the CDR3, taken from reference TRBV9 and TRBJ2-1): DSGVTQTPKHLITATGQRVTLRCSPRSGDLSVYWYQQSLDQGLQFLIQYYNGEERAKGNILERFSAQQFPDLHSELNLSSLELGDSALYFCASSVDGLAGIKGEQFFGPGTRLTVL.

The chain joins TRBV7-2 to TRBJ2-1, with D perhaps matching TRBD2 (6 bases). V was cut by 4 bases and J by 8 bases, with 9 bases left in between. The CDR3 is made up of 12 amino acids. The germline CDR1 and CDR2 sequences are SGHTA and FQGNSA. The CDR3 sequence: CASSYTSYEQFF. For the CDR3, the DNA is TGTGCCAGCAGCTATACTAGCTATGAGCAGTTCTTC. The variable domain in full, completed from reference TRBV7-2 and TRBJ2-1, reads GAGVSQSPSNKVTEKGKDVELRCDPISGHTALYWYRQSLGQGLEFLIYFQGNSAPDKSGLPSDRFSAERTGGSVSTLTIQRTQQEDSAVYLCASSYTSYEQFFGPGTRLTVL.

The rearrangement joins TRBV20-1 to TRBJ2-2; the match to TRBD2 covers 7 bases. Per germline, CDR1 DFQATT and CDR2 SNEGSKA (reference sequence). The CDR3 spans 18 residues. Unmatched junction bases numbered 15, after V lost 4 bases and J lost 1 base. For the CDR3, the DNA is TGCAGTGCTAAGGGGCCCCTTGGGCGGGAGAGGAACACCGGGGAGCTGTTTTTT. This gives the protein CSAKGPLGRERNTGELFF.

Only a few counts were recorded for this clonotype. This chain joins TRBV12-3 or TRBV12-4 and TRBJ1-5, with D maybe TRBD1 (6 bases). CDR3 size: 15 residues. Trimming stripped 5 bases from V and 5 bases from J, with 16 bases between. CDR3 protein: CASSPGQNLHQPQHF. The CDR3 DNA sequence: TGTGCCAGCAGTCCAGGACAGAATCTTCATCAGCCCCAGCATTTT.

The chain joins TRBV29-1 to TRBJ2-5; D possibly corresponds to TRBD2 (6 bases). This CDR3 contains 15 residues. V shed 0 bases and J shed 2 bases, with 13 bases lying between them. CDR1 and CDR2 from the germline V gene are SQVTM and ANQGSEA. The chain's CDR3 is CSVEDRIRGQETQYF. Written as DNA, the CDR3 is TGCAGCGTTGAAGATAGGATACGGGGGCAAGAGACCCAGTACTTC. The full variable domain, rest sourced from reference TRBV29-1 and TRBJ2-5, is SAVISQKPSRDICQRGTSLTIQCQVDSQVTMMFWYRQQPGQSLTLIATANQGSEATYESGFVIDKFPISRPNLTFSTLTVSNMSPEDSSIYLCSVEDRIRGQETQYFGPGTRLLVL.

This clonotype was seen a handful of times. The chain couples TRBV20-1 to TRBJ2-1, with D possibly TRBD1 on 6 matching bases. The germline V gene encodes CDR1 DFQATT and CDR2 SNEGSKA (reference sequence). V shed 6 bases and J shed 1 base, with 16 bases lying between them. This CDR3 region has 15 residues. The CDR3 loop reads CSAYRPRGSYNEQFF. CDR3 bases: TGCAGTGCCTACCGACCCAGGGGTTCCTACAATGAGCAGTTCTTC.

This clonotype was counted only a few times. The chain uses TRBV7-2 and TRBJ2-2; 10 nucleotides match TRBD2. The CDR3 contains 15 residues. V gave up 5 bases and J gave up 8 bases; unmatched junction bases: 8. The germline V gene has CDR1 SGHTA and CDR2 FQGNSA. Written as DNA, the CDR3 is TGTGCCAGCAGCAAGAGGGGGACTAGCGCGGGGGAGCTGTTTTTT. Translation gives CASSKRGTSAGELFF.

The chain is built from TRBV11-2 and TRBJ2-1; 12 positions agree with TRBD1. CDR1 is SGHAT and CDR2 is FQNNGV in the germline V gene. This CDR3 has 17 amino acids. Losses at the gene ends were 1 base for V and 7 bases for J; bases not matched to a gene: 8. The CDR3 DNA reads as TGTGCCAGCAGCTTAGGTTCCGGGACAGGGGGCAGGAATGAGCAGTTCTTC. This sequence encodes CASSLGSGTGGRNEQFF.

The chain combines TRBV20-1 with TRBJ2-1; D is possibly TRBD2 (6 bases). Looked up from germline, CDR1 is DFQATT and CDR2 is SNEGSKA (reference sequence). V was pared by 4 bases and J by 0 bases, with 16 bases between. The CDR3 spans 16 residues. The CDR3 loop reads CSANRDGRGSYNEQFF. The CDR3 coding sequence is TGCAGTGCTAACCGGGACGGGAGAGGCTCCTACAATGAGCAGTTCTTC.

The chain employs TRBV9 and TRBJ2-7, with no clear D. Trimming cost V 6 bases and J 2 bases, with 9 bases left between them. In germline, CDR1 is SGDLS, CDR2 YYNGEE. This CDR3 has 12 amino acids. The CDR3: CASKYPPYEQYF. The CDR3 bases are TGTGCCAGCAAATACCCACCCTACGAGCAGTACTTC.

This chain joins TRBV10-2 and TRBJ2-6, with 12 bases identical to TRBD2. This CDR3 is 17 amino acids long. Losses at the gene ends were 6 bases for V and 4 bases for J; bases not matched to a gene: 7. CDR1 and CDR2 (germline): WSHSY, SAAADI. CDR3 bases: TGCGCCAGCAGGGGGACTAGCGGGTCGTACGGGGCCAACGTCCTGACTTTC. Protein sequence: CASRGTSGSYGANVLTF.

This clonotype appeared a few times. The CDR3, as DNA: TGCGCCAGCAGCGGAGCGGGGGGGAGCTCCTACAATGAGCAGTTCTTC. As protein: CASSGAGGSSYNEQFF. The chain employs TRBV5-1 and TRBJ2-1; TRBD2 matches 10 bases. The V segment lost 4 bases and the J segment 0 bases; nucleotides outside the gene matches: 4. The CDR3 has 16 amino acids. Germline CDR1 SGHRS, CDR2 YFSETQ.

The CDR3: CASRPGTGRNEKLFF. CDR3 coding DNA: TGTGCCAGCAGGCCAGGGACAGGGCGTAATGAAAAACTGTTTTTT. The chain carries TRBV6-1 and TRBJ1-4; 9 nucleotides line up with TRBD1. Germline CDR1 and CDR2: MNHNS and SASEGT. V lost 6 bases to trimming and J lost 4 bases; unmatched junction nucleotides: 6. The CDR3 sequence is 15 residues long.

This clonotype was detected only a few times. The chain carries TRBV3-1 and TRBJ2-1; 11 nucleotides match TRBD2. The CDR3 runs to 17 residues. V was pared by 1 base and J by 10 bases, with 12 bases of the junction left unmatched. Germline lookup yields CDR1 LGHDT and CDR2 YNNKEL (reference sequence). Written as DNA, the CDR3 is TGTGCCAGCAGCCAAGTGCTTCCTAGCGGGAGGAAGTACGAGCAGTTCTTC. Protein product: CASSQVLPSGRKYEQFF.

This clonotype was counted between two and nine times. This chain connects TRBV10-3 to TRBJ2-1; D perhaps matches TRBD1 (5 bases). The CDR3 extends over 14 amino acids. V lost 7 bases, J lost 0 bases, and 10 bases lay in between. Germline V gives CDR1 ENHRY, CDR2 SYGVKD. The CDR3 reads CAIKGASSYNEQFF. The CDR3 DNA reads TGTGCCATCAAAGGGGCCAGCTCCTACAATGAGCAGTTCTTC.

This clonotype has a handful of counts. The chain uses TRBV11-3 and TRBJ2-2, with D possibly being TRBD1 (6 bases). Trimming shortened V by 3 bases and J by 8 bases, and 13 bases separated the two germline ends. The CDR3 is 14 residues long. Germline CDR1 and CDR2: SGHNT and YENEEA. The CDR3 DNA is TGTGCCAGCAGCTTCACAGGGAATGAAGGGGAGCTGTTTTTT. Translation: CASSFTGNEGELFF. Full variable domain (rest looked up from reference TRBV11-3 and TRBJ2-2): EAGVVQSPRYKIIEKKQPVAFWCNPISGHNTLYWYLQNLGQGPELLIRYENEEAVDDSQLPKDRFSAERLKGVDSTLKIQPAELGDSAVYLCASSFTGNEGELFFGEGSRLTVL.

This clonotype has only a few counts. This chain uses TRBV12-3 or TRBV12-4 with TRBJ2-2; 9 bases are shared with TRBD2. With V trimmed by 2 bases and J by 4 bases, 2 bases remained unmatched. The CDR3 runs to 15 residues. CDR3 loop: CASSLIAGVTGELFF. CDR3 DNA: TGTGCCAGCAGTTTAATAGCGGGAGTCACCGGGGAGCTGTTTTTT.

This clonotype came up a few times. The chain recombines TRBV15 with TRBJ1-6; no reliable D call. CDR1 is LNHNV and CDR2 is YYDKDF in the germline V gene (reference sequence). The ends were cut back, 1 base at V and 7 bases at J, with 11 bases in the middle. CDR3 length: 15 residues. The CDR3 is CATSRGSSGNSPLHF. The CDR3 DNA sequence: TGTGCCACCAGCAGAGGCTCCTCGGGGAATTCACCCCTCCACTTT.

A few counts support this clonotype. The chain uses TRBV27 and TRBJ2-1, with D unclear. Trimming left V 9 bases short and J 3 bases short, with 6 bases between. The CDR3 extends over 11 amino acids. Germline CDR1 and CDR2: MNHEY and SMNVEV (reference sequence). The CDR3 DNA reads TGTGCCAGTTTCCTCTACAATGAGCAGTTCTTC. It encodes CASFLYNEQFF.

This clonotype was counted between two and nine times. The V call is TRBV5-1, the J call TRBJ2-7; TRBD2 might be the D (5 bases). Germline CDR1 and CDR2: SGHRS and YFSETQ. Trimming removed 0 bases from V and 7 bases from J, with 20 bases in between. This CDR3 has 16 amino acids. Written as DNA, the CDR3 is TGCGCCAGCAGCTTGGTCCCGGGAATATCCTGGAGGGAGCAGTACTTC. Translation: CASSLVPGISWREQYF.

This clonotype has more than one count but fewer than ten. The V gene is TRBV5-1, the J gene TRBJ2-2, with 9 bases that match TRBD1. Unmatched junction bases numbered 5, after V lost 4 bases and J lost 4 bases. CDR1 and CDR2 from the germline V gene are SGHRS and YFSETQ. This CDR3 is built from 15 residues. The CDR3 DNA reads TGCGCCAGCAGCGACGGGACAGGGAGCACCGGGGAGCTGTTTTTT. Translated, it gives CASSDGTGSTGELFF.

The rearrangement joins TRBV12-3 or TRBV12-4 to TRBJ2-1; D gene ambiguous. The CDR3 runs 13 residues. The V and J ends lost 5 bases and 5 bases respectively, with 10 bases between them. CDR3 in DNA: TGTGCCAGCAGTCGGCGGCCGAACAATGAGCAGTTCTTC. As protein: CASSRRPNNEQFF.

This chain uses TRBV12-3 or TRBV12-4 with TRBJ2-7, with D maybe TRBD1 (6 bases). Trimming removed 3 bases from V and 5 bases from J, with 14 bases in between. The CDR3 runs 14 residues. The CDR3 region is CASSFRAGADEQYF. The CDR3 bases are TGTGCCAGCAGTTTCAGAGCAGGGGCCGACGAGCAGTACTTC.

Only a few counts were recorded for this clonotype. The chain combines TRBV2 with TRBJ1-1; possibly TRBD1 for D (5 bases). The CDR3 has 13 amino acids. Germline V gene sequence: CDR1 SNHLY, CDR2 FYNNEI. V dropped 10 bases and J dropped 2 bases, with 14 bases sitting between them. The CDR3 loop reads CANKQDINTEAFF. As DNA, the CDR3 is TGTGCCAACAAACAGGACATCAACACTGAAGCTTTCTTT. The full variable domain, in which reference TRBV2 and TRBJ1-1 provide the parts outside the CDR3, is EPEVTQTPSHQVTQMGQEVILRCVPISNHLYFYWYRQILGQKVEFLVSFYNNEISEKSEIFDDQFSVERPDGSNFTLKIRSTKLEDSAMYFCANKQDINTEAFFGQGTRLTVV.

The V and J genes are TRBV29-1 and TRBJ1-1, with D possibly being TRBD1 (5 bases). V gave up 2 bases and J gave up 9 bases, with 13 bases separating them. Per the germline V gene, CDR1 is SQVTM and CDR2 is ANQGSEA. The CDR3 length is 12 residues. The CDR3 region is CSVELGPGKAFF. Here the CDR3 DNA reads TGCAGCGTTGAACTGGGGCCGGGAAAAGCTTTCTTT.